These T cell receptor beta chains were read from a single sample in a study of CD8 T cells in Susac syndrome. TCRdb used MiXCR to reprocess the immunoSEQ multiplex PCR reads, holding one entry per CDR3 protein. The sample holds around 130,000 distinct CDR3 sequences, roughly 95% seen once. The sequenced sample was CD4+ T cells from PBMCs. The receptors were gathered from a human donor with multiple sclerosis. Both conserved end residues are part of each CDR3. The D gene is left open where the match is weak. Clone size is shown for a subset of rows, as once, few, many or a class of expanded clone.

V	size	D	length	J	CDR3	DNA
TRBV30	.	.	13	TRBJ1-5	CAWTSRANQPQHF	TGTGCCTGGACTTCCAGGGCGAATCAGCCCCAGCATTTT
TRBV6-2/TRBV6-3	.	.	12	TRBJ2-1	CASMLGSLSLFF	TGTGCCAGCATGCTAGGATCTCTGAGTCTGTTCTTC
TRBV4-3	once	.	13	TRBJ2-2	CASSHPNTGELFF	TGCGCCAGCAGCCACCCGAACACCGGGGAGCTGTTTTTT
TRBV6-5	.	.	14	TRBJ2-7	CASSEATRTYEQYF	TGTGCCAGCAGTGAGGCGACCAGGACCTACGAGCAGTACTTC
TRBV11-2	.	TRBD1	15	TRBJ2-5	CASSTRTGSEETQYF	TGTGCCAGCAGCACCCGGACAGGGAGCGAAGAGACCCAGTACTTC
TRBV2	.	TRBD1	15	TRBJ2-2	CASSETGQGAGELFF	TGTGCCAGCAGTGAAACTGGACAGGGAGCCGGGGAGCTGTTTTTT
TRBV7-2	.	.	15	TRBJ1-2	CASSERTTKTYGYTF	TGTGCCAGCAGCGAACGGACAACAAAAACCTATGGCTACACCTTC
TRBV4-1	.	.	18	TRBJ2-5	CASSQDQGHPSRQETQYF	TGCGCCAGCAGCCAAGATCAGGGACACCCGAGTCGGCAAGAGACCCAGTACTTC
TRBV9	.	TRBD1	15	TRBJ2-7	CASSVAFGTDYEQYF	TGTGCCAGCAGCGTAGCTTTTGGGACAGACTACGAGCAGTACTTC
TRBV29-1	.	TRBD1	13	TRBJ1-2	CSVGQGLNYGYTF	TGCAGCGTTGGACAGGGTTTGAACTATGGCTACACCTTC